This T cell receptor (beta chain) comes out of a study of cytomegalovirus exposure and HLA in healthy donors. Study results and limitations: Later work found most CMV-associated TCR beta chains apparently HLA-restricted.

With regard to this clone: The antigen remains undetermined.

PCR was performed using 60 Vbeta and 13 Jbeta primers. Sequenced by immunoSEQ multiplex PCR; TCRdb stores in-frame clones only, minus some. The sample includes some 81,000 clones, 55% to 85% of them seen just once. Sequenced sample: PBMCs. This clonotype was obtained from a woman aged 40 to 50 in good health and CMV-seropositive.

This CDR3 reads CASTEQGMNTEAFF. The CDR3 bases are TGTGCCAGCACCGAACAGGGGATGAACACTGAAGCTTTCTTT. J is TRBJ1-1 and V is TRBV7-2, with 7 positions matching TRBD1. CDR1 is SGHTA and CDR2 is FQGNSA in the germline V gene. The CDR3 length is 14 residues. V shed 7 bases and J 0 bases; nucleotides not matched to a gene: 5.